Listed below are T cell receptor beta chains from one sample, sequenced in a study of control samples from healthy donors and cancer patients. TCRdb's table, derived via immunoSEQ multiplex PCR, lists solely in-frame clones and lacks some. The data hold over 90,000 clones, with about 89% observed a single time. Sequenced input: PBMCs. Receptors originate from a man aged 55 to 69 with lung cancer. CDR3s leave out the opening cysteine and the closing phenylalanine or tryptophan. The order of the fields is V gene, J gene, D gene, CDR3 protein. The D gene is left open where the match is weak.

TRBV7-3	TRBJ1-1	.	ASSLRGWDTEAF
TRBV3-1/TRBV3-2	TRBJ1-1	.	ASSQDRQRPEAF
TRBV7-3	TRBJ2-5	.	ASSRGPPGRETQY
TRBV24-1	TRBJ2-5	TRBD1	ATSQGQGAGETQY
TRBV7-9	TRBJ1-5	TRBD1	ASSPTGQPQH
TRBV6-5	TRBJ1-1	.	ASSYFGASDTEAF
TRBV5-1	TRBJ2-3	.	ASSLAGDTDTQY
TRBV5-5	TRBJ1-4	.	ASSLFLQGILF
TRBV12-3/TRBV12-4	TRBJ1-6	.	ASSRTNNSPLH
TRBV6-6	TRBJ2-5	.	ASSYFGGQETQY
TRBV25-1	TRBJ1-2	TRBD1	ASSGRGLDGYT
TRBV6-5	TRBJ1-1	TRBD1	ASSRGDTEAF
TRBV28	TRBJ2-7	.	ASRLNQKQY
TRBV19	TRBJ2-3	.	ASSETGGGFDTDTQY
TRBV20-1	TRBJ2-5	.	SASGGPAETQY
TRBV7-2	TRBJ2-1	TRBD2	ASSLSGGDSYNEQF
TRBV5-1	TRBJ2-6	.	ASSLAGAGANVLT
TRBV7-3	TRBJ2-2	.	ASSLSQTGELF
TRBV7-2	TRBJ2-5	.	ASSLSRASGTQY
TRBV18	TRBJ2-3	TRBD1	ASSDRTTDTQY
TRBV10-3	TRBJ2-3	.	ATRDLDTQY
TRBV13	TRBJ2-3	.	ASSLGLLGGTDTQY
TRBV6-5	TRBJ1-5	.	ASRNSNQPQH
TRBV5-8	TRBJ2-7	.	ASSLEQGVWREY
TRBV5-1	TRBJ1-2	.	ASTSGTVNYGYT